A single T cell receptor beta chain is shown here with its context. Its specific antigen is unknown. One end of the junction does not line up with germline, which may come from a read error. The data derive from a study of tumor and adjacent non-tumor tissue in lung cancer (dated by TCRdb to 2016 to 2019). Study-level background: By cancer type, the cohort comprised 12 adenocarcinoma patients, a couple of squamous cell carcinoma patients and 1 small cell lung cancer patient. The 15 enrolled patients, of whom around 10 were men and 5 were women, were aged about 31 to 85 years and were diagnosed with TNM stage I to III disease. For each patient, one tumor sample and one normal lung sample were taken, giving thirty paired specimens that underwent TCRbeta CDR3 sequencing. Sequencing generated a total of some 130 million productive TCRbeta reads, averaging roughly 4.3 million reads per sample. The study compared bulk TCRbeta repertoires from lung tumor tissue and matched distant non-tumor lung tissue of some 14 lung cancer patients. The full study reports these points: The cohort had only around 14 patients, and the authors noted that larger samples and more detailed clinical data are needed. The sequencing platform is not named in the methods, and unique molecular identifiers are not mentioned. The top 100 clones made up a significantly larger cumulative share of the repertoire in normal lung than in tumor tissue. Because peripheral blood was not sequenced, the blood TCRbeta repertoires of the lung cancer patients in the study went unexamined. Significantly higher TCR diversity (inverse Simpson) was observed in tumor tissue than in normal lung tissue (approximately 440 vs 150, P = 0.0075, Mann-Whitney U test). TCR diversity was significantly higher in younger patients, and higher tumor TCR diversity was associated with shorter overall and disease-free survival.

The library came from multiplex PCR. The run used an Illumina HiSeq 2500. TCRbeta libraries were constructed through three rounds of nested PCR with primers (Table S4) according to protocols adapted from ARM-PCR. Before sequencing, PCR products of 200-500 bp were excised from the gel and purified with the QIAquick gel extraction kit. Regarding the original processing steps: Trimmomatic was used to clean the reads, FLASH merged the cleaned reads into complete CDR3 sequences, and MiTCR assigned the sequences to V(D)J germline segments. Clonal diversity was computed as the inverse Simpson's index with VDJtools. In-frame sequences lacking a premature stop codon were counted as productive reads. TCRdb reprocessed the public reads (quality trimming at Q25 with fastp, clone calling with MiXCR) and kept in-frame beta chains. Every entry covers one CDR3 protein and lists the most common genes and DNA from its rows. It is TCRdb's table, rather than the study itself, that gives the V and J calls and clone size. For this sample the table gives 110,000 or so distinct CDR3 sequences, of which 60% to 65% were detected only once. The ten largest clones capture around a fifth of the sample.

Spanning cysteine to phenylalanine, the CDR3 consists of 18 amino acids. The retained sequence is limited to the CDR3, 54 bases, with the frame set at the first base. The germline V gene yields MGHRA for CDR1 and YSYEKL for CDR2. RNA was isolated from bulk unsorted tissue, and RNA quality was assessed with a NanoDrop ND-1000 and an Agilent 2100. Normal lung samples were distant non-tumor tissue taken more than 3 cm from the tumor edge. All donors had newly diagnosed lung cancer, had not received prior chemotherapy, and were admitted for thoracic surgery in China between August and November 2014. Patients who had received previous radiotherapy or chemotherapy, or who had another concurrent cancer, were excluded from the study. Pieces of surgical tissue measuring about 1-2.1 cm3 were kept in RNAlater solution and held at -80 degrees C until needed.

Recombination connected TRBV4-1 to TRBJ2-3; the D gene is perhaps TRBD1 or TRBD2, as each covers 5 bases. This sequence originates from a man aged 55 to 70 with non-small cell lung cancer. Material: distant non-tumor lung tissue. CDR3 reads: CASSQYDTPGRTTDTEYF. The DNA is TGTGCCAGCAGCCAATACGACACCCCGGGACGGACCACAGATACGGAGTATTTT.